This entry lists 28 T cell receptor beta chains sequenced from one sample in a study of cytomegalovirus exposure and HLA in healthy donors. The PCR contained 60 Vbeta and 13 Jbeta primers. TCRdb's copy holds only in-frame clones and misses some; the assay was immunoSEQ multiplex PCR. This sample carries fewer than 200,000 clones, about four fifths of them seen once, and the ten largest clones take roughly 13%. The sample taken for sequencing was PBMCs. The receptors derive from a woman aged 45-59 years in good health and CMV-seronegative.

The chain recombines TRBV5-1 with TRBJ2-1, with TRBD1 matching 11 bases. V lost 2 bases, J lost 7 bases, and 5 bases stayed unmatched. The CDR3 extends over 15 amino acids. Germline lookup yields CDR1 SGHRS and CDR2 YFSETQ. CDR3 in amino acids: CASSLGQGAFNEQFF. DNA of the CDR3: TGCGCCAGCAGCTTAGGACAGGGGGCTTTTAATGAGCAGTTCTTC.

This chain connects TRBV11-2 to TRBJ2-7; tentative D call: TRBD2 (5 bases). CDR3 length: 12 residues. Germline V gene sequence: CDR1 SGHAT, CDR2 FQNNGV. V lost 5 bases and J lost 3, with 8 bases in between. The CDR3 loop is CASSPSGYEQYF. CDR3 nucleotide sequence: TGTGCCAGCAGCCCGAGCGGCTACGAGCAGTACTTC. The variable domain in full, with the rest retrieved from reference TRBV11-2 and TRBJ2-7, is EAGVAQSPRYKIIEKRQSVAFWCNPISGHATLYWYQQILGQGPKLLIQFQNNGVVDDSQLPKDRFSAERLKGVDSTLKIQPAKLEDSAVYLCASSPSGYEQYFGPGTRLTVT.

J is TRBJ2-3 and V is TRBV19, with a possible D match to TRBD2 (6 bases). Germline loops: CDR1 LNHDA, CDR2 SQIVND (reference sequence). CDR3 size: 15 residues. V gave up 3 bases and J gave up 3 bases, with 13 bases separating them. The CDR3 is CASSIMRDGTDTQYF. The DNA for the CDR3 is TGTGCCAGTAGTATTATGCGGGACGGGACAGATACGCAGTATTTT. Filled out from reference TRBV19 and TRBJ2-3, the complete variable domain reads DGGITQSPKYLFRKEGQNVTLSCEQNLNHDAMYWYRQDPGQGLRLIYYSQIVNDFQKGDIAEGYSVSREKKESFPLTVTSAQKNPTAFYLCASSIMRDGTDTQYFGPGTRLTVL.

This clone was observed once. This chain uses TRBV7-2 with TRBJ2-1; TRBD2 aligns across 12 bases. The germline CDR1 and CDR2 sequences are SGHTA and FQGNSA. V was clipped by 5 bases and J by 4 bases; unmatched bases: 6. The CDR3 consists of 16 residues. The CDR3 DNA follows: TGTGCCAGCAGCACACGTGGACTAGCGGGGTACAATGAGCAGTTCTTC. It specifies CASSTRGLAGYNEQFF.

The V and J genes are TRBV29-1 and TRBJ1-2, with D maybe TRBD1 (5 bases). Trimming stripped 6 bases from V and 0 bases from J, with 14 bases between. CDR3 length equals 14 residues. Germline loops: CDR1 SQVTM, CDR2 ANQGSEA. CDR3 loop: CSVLPTGANYGYTF. DNA for the CDR3: TGCAGCGTCCTGCCCACGGGGGCTAACTATGGCTACACCTTC.

The chain recombines TRBV5-4 with TRBJ2-7; D ambiguous. This CDR3 contains 14 residues. From germline, CDR1 is SGHNT and CDR2 YYREEE (reference sequence). Trimming took 0 bases from V and 6 from J, leaving 13 bases between them. The CDR3 DNA reads as TGTGCCAGCAGCTTGGAACTAACCCCTGGCGAGCAGTACTTC. As protein: CASSLELTPGEQYF.

This clone occurred a few times. The DNA for the CDR3 is TGTGCCAGCAGCTTAGTGTTGGCCGGGGGGCGCAGAGAGCAGTTCTTC. Translation: CASSLVLAGGRREQFF. The genes are TRBV7-2 and TRBJ2-1, with a tentative D call TRBD2 (7 bases). This CDR3 has 16 residues. Deletions cut 1 base from V and 10 bases from J, with 20 bases between. Per germline, CDR1 SGHTA and CDR2 FQGNSA.

The genes are TRBV7-6 and TRBJ2-1; 7 positions match TRBD1. The length of the CDR3 is 15 residues. Trimming at V came to 5 bases and at J to 8 bases, leaving 12 bases not matched to a gene. The germline gives CDR1 SGHVS, CDR2 FNYEAQ. The CDR3 DNA reads TGTGCCAGCAGCGCCCTGACAGGGTCCTTAGATGAGCAGTTCTTC. Translated: CASSALTGSLDEQFF.

CDR3 loop: CASSPRTGGGTGELFF. As DNA, the CDR3 is TGTGCCAGCAGCCCTCGGACAGGGGGTGGCACCGGGGAGCTGTTTTTT. This chain links TRBV7-3 with TRBJ2-2; 10 bases align to TRBD1. CDR1 is SGHTA and CDR2 is FQGTGA in the germline V gene. The CDR3 spans 16 residues. V was clipped by 5 bases and J by 4 bases; unmatched bases: 7.

The chain couples TRBV13 to TRBJ2-5; D is perhaps TRBD1 (6 bases). The CDR3 extends over 14 amino acids. Germline V gene sequence: CDR1 PRHDT, CDR2 FYEKMQ (reference sequence). V was trimmed by 10 bases and J by 2 bases, leaving 17 bases between them. The CDR3 spells CATKDSIPQETQYF. The CDR3 DNA sequence: TGTGCCACTAAGGACAGCATCCCTCAAGAGACCCAGTACTTC. The variable domain in full, completed from reference TRBV13 and TRBJ2-5, reads AAGVIQSPRHLIKEKRETATLKCYPIPRHDTVYWYQQGPGQDPQFLISFYEKMQSDKGSIPDRFSAQQFSDYHSELNMSSLELGDSALYFCATKDSIPQETQYFGPGTRLLVL.

This chain joins TRBV29-1 and TRBJ1-1; 8 bases fit TRBD1. The length of the CDR3 is 13 residues. Per the germline V gene, CDR1 is SQVTM and CDR2 is ANQGSEA. The V segment lost 3 bases and the J segment 7 bases; nucleotides outside the gene matches: 7. The CDR3 region has the DNA TGCAGCGTTGAGGGGCAGGGGGCGTTTGAAGCTTTCTTT. Its translation is CSVEGQGAFEAFF.

A few counts support this clone. This chain uses TRBV29-1 with TRBJ2-5; 10 bases match TRBD2. V lost 4 bases and J lost 6; bases outside the gene matches: 8. Looked up from germline, CDR1 is SQVTM and CDR2 is ANQGSEA. The CDR3 runs to 14 residues. The CDR3 bases are TGCAGCGTTGTGGTAGCGGGAGGTTCTAAGACCCAGTACTTC. Encoded protein: CSVVVAGGSKTQYF.

The rearrangement joins TRBV11-2 to TRBJ2-3; tentative D call: TRBD2 (7 bases). Between the trimmed V and J ends, which lost 7 bases and 6 bases, there was a span of 20 bases. The CDR3 runs to 15 residues. Germline V gene lookup returns CDR1 SGHAT and CDR2 FQNNGV. CDR3 protein: CASKWGAGVTDTQYF. CDR3 nucleotide sequence: TGTGCCAGCAAGTGGGGGGCGGGAGTTACTGATACGCAGTATTTT.

The gene calls are TRBV7-2 and TRBJ2-2, with a weak D call TRBD2 (6 bases). Germline V gene lookup returns CDR1 SGHTA and CDR2 FQGNSA. The CDR3 is made up of 15 amino acids. The V gene lost 2 bases and the J gene lost 5 bases, with 12 bases spanning the gap. The CDR3 is CASSLKRVETGELFF. The CDR3 DNA is TGTGCCAGCAGCTTAAAGCGGGTTGAGACCGGGGAGCTGTTTTTT.

The genes are TRBV5-6 and TRBJ1-2, with D perhaps matching TRBD1 (5 bases). This CDR3 has 14 amino acids. Per germline, CDR1 SGHDT and CDR2 YYEEEE. The V end was cut by 4 bases, the J end by 5 bases, with 15 bases between. The CDR3 region has the DNA TGTGCCAGCAGCGGCGGAGTGGGGGGATATGGCTACACCTTC. It translates to CASSGGVGGYGYTF.

The chain carries TRBV19 and TRBJ1-2; D is unclear. Trimming removed 1 base from V and 6 bases from J, with 9 bases in between. This CDR3 comprises 13 residues. CDR1 is LNHDA, CDR2 SQIVND, per germline (reference sequence). CDR3 DNA sequence: TGTGCCAGTAGTATAGGGTTCGCGAATGGCTACACCTTC. As protein: CASSIGFANGYTF.

The V gene is TRBV7-6, the J gene TRBJ2-5; maybe TRBD2 (5 bases). The ends were cut back, 1 base at V and 5 bases at J, with 20 bases in the middle. CDR1 SGHVS and CDR2 FNYEAQ come from the germline V gene. The CDR3 runs to 17 residues. The chain's CDR3 is CASSLGVSWVRGETQYF. The CDR3, as DNA: TGTGCCAGCAGCTTAGGAGTTTCCTGGGTCCGAGGGGAGACCCAGTACTTC.

The CDR3 DNA is TGTGCCAGCACCGCTAAGGGGACATATGGCACCATATATTTT. It is translated as CASTAKGTYGTIYF. The V call is TRBV5-8, the J call TRBJ1-3, with D maybe TRBD1 (6 bases). Germline V gene data show CDR1 as SGHTS and CDR2 as YDEGEE. Trimming shortened V by 6 bases and J by 9 bases, and 19 bases separated the two germline ends. The CDR3 length is 14 residues.

The CDR3 spells CASSSEGSSYNEQFF. The CDR3, as DNA: TGTGCCAGCAGCAGCGAAGGCAGCTCCTACAATGAGCAGTTCTTC. V gene TRBV7-3 combines with J gene TRBJ2-1; D call uncertain. The V end was cut by 5 bases, the J end by 0 bases, with 11 bases between. The CDR3 is 15 amino acids. Germline V CDR1 and CDR2: SGHTA, FQGTGA.

The chain is built from TRBV5-1 and TRBJ1-5, with 10 bases matching TRBD1. CDR1 and CDR2 (germline): SGHRS, YFSETQ. V shed 5 bases, J shed 6 bases, and the junction held 11 bases outside the gene matches. The CDR3 has 16 residues. CDR3 loop: CASRPLPGQGLQPQHF. The CDR3 region has the DNA TGCGCCAGCAGACCTCTGCCGGGACAGGGGCTTCAGCCCCAGCATTTT.

This rearrangement joins TRBV2 to TRBJ1-1; D is uncertain. This CDR3 has 15 amino acids. Germline V CDR1 and CDR2: SNHLY, FYNNEI. Trimming stripped 2 bases from V and 4 bases from J, with 14 bases between. CDR3 DNA: TGTGCCAGCAGTGAATCGTGGGGAGTGGGCACTGAAGCTTTCTTT. Translated, it gives CASSESWGVGTEAFF.

Here the CDR3 reads CASSKVGAGQGLLNTGELFF. The CDR3 region has the DNA TGTGCCAGCAGCAAAGTGGGTGCGGGACAGGGATTGTTGAACACCGGGGAGCTGTTTTTT. This rearrangement joins TRBV21-1 to TRBJ2-2; the table's D gene call, TRBD1, was not cross checked with the DNA. TRBV21-1 is annotated as a pseudogene. The CDR3 has 20 amino acids.

The chain combines TRBV7-2 with TRBJ1-5; maybe TRBD1 (5 bases). The germline CDR1 and CDR2 sequences are SGHTA and FQGNSA. The CDR3 is 15 residues long. V lost 0 bases and J 5 bases, leaving 11 bases between the germline ends. The CDR3 protein is CASSLAVWGDQPQHF. The DNA of the CDR3 is TGTGCCAGCAGCTTAGCGGTGTGGGGGGATCAGCCCCAGCATTTT.

CDR3 in amino acids: CASSLSAGLENEQFF. In DNA, the CDR3 is TGTGCCAGCAGTTTATCTGCAGGGTTGGAAAATGAGCAGTTCTTC. The chain links TRBV28 to TRBJ2-1, with D possibly TRBD1 on 5 matching bases. Trimming pared 1 base from V and 7 bases from J, leaving 14 bases between. Germline assignment: CDR1 MDHEN and CDR2 SYDVKM. The CDR3 runs 15 residues. Drawing the rest from reference TRBV28 and TRBJ2-1, the complete variable domain is DVKVTQSSRYLVKRTGEKVFLECVQDMDHENMFWYRQDPGLGLRLIYFSYDVKMKEKGDIPEGYSVSREKKERFSLILESASTNQTSMYLCASSLSAGLENEQFFGPGTRLTVL.

This chain joins TRBV11-3 and TRBJ2-7; 8 nucleotides agree with TRBD1. This CDR3 has 16 residues. In germline, CDR1 is SGHNT, CDR2 YENEEA. J gave up 0 bases and V 2 bases, and 6 bases lay outside the gene matches. The CDR3 reads CASSLSTGQDSYEQYF. Written as DNA, the CDR3 is TGTGCCAGCAGCTTATCCACGGGACAGGACTCCTACGAGCAGTACTTC.

The rearrangement joins TRBV30 to TRBJ1-3; TRBD1 matches 12 bases. After removal of 6 bases from V and 0 bases from J, the junction contained 15 bases not matched to a gene. Germline V gives CDR1 GTSNPN, CDR2 SVGIG (reference sequence). The length of the CDR3 is 19 residues. DNA of the CDR3: TGTGCCTGCCGGTCTTCCGGGACAGGGGGCCACTACTCTGGAAACACCATATATTTT. Translation gives CACRSSGTGGHYSGNTIYF.

In this sample, this clone turned up a few times. V and J are TRBV5-1 and TRBJ1-1; no clear D. This CDR3 spans 15 amino acids. V was pared by 1 base and J by 0 bases, with 10 bases between. Germline V gene data show CDR1 as SGHRS and CDR2 as YFSETQ. CDR3 in amino acids: CASSLIRSLNTEAFF. CDR3 in DNA: TGCGCCAGCAGCTTGATTCGGAGTCTGAACACTGAAGCTTTCTTT.

This CDR3 is CASSLPTSSPLHF. The CDR3 bases are TGTGCCAGCAGCTTGCCAACGAGCTCACCCCTCCACTTT. The chain couples TRBV5-6 to TRBJ1-6, with unresolved D. Germline V gene sequence: CDR1 SGHDT, CDR2 YYEEEE. The germline V and J ends were trimmed by 1 base and 10 bases, with 9 bases remaining between them. The CDR3 runs to 13 residues.